The 10 T cell receptor beta chains listed next were all sequenced from one sample in a study of cytomegalovirus exposure and HLA in healthy donors. Sequencing was performed with immunoSEQ multiplex PCR; in TCRdb, only in-frame clones are kept and a portion is missing. The sample lists tens of thousands of clones, about 96% seen once, with 1.3% in the top ten. Sequenced: PBMCs. The receptor source for this set is a woman under 30 in good health and CMV-seronegative.

The chain carries TRBV10-3 and TRBJ1-1; D may be TRBD1 (6 bases). V shed 2 bases and J shed 2 bases, with 9 bases lying between them. This CDR3 is built from 14 residues. Germline V CDR1 and CDR2: ENHRY, SYGVKD. The CDR3 DNA follows: TGTGCCATCAGTGAGAGGGGGAGTAACACTGAAGCTTTCTTT. Translated: CAISERGSNTEAFF.

The chain carries TRBV9 and TRBJ1-5; a possible D gene is TRBD1 (6 bases). This CDR3 is 12 amino acids long. Trimming took 3 bases from V and 6 from J, leaving 7 bases between them. Germline V CDR1 and CDR2: SGDLS, YYNGEE. The CDR3 DNA follows: TGTGCCAGCAGCGGAGGGGGTCAGCCCCAGCATTTT. Residues: CASSGGGQPQHF.

This clone was counted a single time. This chain connects TRBV9 to TRBJ1-2, with 7 bases fitting TRBD1. The germline V gene encodes CDR1 SGDLS and CDR2 YYNGEE. CDR3 length: 16 amino acids. Trimming removed 4 bases from V and 2 bases from J; junction bases left unmatched: 11. The CDR3 coding sequence is TGTGCCAGCAGCATGAGTGCTCAGGGGGAGAACTATGGCTACACCTTC. Amino acids: CASSMSAQGENYGYTF.

The rearrangement uses TRBV18 and TRBJ1-4, with a tentative D call TRBD1 (5 bases). Germline loops: CDR1 KGHSH, CDR2 LQKENI. Trimming removed 4 bases at V and 6 bases at J, with 15 bases between. There are 15 residues in the CDR3. The CDR3 spells CASSLSTAPDEKLFF. The DNA for the CDR3 is TGTGCCAGCTCACTCTCGACAGCACCGGATGAAAAACTGTTTTTT.

The CDR3 sequence is CASNIDRGRNTEAFF. In DNA form, the CDR3 reads TGTGCCAGCAACATCGACAGGGGACGGAACACTGAAGCTTTCTTT. The V and J genes are TRBV7-8 and TRBJ1-1, with TRBD1 matching over 8 bases. This CDR3 has 15 residues. Germline values: CDR1 SGHVS, CDR2 FQNEAQ. V lost 7 bases to trimming and J lost 1 base; unmatched junction nucleotides: 8.

The V call is TRBV2, the J call TRBJ2-5, with 8 bases lining up with TRBD1. The CDR3 covers 13 residues. Per the germline V gene, CDR1 is SNHLY and CDR2 is FYNNEI. Unmatched junction bases numbered 4, after V lost 4 bases and J lost 6 bases. DNA of the CDR3: TGTGCCAGCAGTGCAGGGGGCGAACAGACCCAGTACTTC. This gives the protein CASSAGGEQTQYF. The full variable domain, with the rest looked up from reference TRBV2 and TRBJ2-5, is EPEVTQTPSHQVTQMGQEVILRCVPISNHLYFYWYRQILGQKVEFLVSFYNNEISEKSEIFDDQFSVERPDGSNFTLKIRSTKLEDSAMYFCASSAGGEQTQYFGPGTRLLVL.

The chain has TRBV5-5 and TRBJ1-1; D not resolved. V lost 1 base, J lost 0 bases, and 13 bases lay in between. The length of the CDR3 is 16 residues. Germline CDR1 SGHKS, CDR2 YYEKEE (reference sequence). The CDR3, as DNA: TGTGCCAGCAGCTTGTGGGGAGGACCTCTGAACACTGAAGCTTTCTTT. Amino acids: CASSLWGGPLNTEAFF.

The gene calls are TRBV9 and TRBJ1-4; the D gene is possibly TRBD1 (5 bases). V gave up 0 bases and J gave up 5 bases, with 14 bases separating them. Per the germline V gene, CDR1 is SGDLS and CDR2 is YYNGEE. The CDR3 is 16 amino acids. CDR3 bases: TGTGCCAGCAGCGTAGGCGGGACGGTGAGAAATGAAAAACTGTTTTTT. It translates to CASSVGGTVRNEKLFF.

This clone occurred once. The chain uses TRBV6-1 and TRBJ1-2; 7 positions match TRBD1. This CDR3 comprises 15 residues. Germline CDR1 is MNHNS and CDR2 is SASEGT. Unmatched junction bases numbered 11, after V lost 2 bases and J lost 8 bases. CDR3 in DNA: TGTGCCAGCAGTGAAAGGAGGGACAGCGCCGGGGGCTACACCTTC. This gives the protein CASSERRDSAGGYTF.

In this sample, this clone turned up once. The CDR3 DNA sequence: TGTGCCAGCAGGAGAGGAGCAGAAAAACTGTTTTTT. Protein sequence: CASRRGAEKLFF. V and J are TRBV6-5 and TRBJ1-4; no definite D call. CDR1 and CDR2 (germline): MNHEY, SVGAGI. There are 12 residues in the CDR3. V was shortened by 6 bases and J by 8 bases, with 10 bases between the two germline ends.